This T cell receptor (beta chain) was recorded in a study of molecular identifiers for immune sequencing clone quantification. About the study: Replicates partitioned RNA from approximately 20,000 or 100,000 naive CD8 cells into five parts, sequencing four. Study-wide points: Over 97% of effector molecules, but under 1% in naive cells, were held by clones with more than 20 RNA copies.

As for this clonotype: Its antigen is still unknown.

TCRdb called the PCR reads again in MiXCR, with one record for every CDR3 protein. This table holds approximately 680,000 distinct CDR3 sequences, about 25% found once. Construction of naive CD8 libraries employed about 19,000 to 1,000,000 sorted cells together with 10%, 30% or 50% RNA. This CDR3 contains 15 residues. In germline, CDR1 is SGHRS, CDR2 YFSETQ. The V gene lost 0 bases and the J gene lost 1 base, with 10 bases spanning the gap. Sequencing was performed on naive CD8+ T cells from blood, with Jurkat cell RNA spiked in. Subset here: FACS-sorted CD8+CD4-CCR7+CD45RA+ naive T cells. The source is a human donor in good health. Some libraries in this study had Jurkat cell RNA spiked in. The chain is built from TRBV5-1 and TRBJ1-1; no clear D. Written as DNA, the CDR3 is TGCGCCAGCAGCTTGGTCTATCTTGGGAACACTGAAGCTTTCTTT. This codes for CASSLVYLGNTEAFF.